Each of the 26 T cell receptor beta chains below was sequenced from the same sample in a study of T-cell memory formation after mild COVID-19. MiXCR, applied by TCRdb to the 5' RACE reads, yields one record per CDR3 protein. In the table there are some 65,000 distinct CDR3 sequences, over 15% of which are singletons. Sequencing was carried out using PBMCs or a T cell subset sorted from them (not recorded which). The receptors come from an adult woman who had mild COVID-19 (a few samples of this study predate the infection). Cell type and time point are not known.

The chain joins TRBV27 to TRBJ2-7, with D unclear. The CDR3 has 13 amino acids. Between the trimmed V and J ends, which lost 8 bases and 2 bases, there was a span of 13 bases. From germline, CDR1 is MNHEY and CDR2 SMNVEV (reference sequence). The CDR3 reads CASSQSSPYEQYF. The CDR3 DNA is TGTGCCAGCTCCCAGTCAAGTCCCTACGAGCAGTACTTC.

This clonotype was counted a few times. This chain joins TRBV19 and TRBJ1-1; D is possibly TRBD1 (5 bases). Germline-derived CDR1 and CDR2 are LNHDA and SQIVND (reference sequence). Trimming stripped 3 bases from V and 1 base from J, with 9 bases between. The CDR3 covers 14 residues. The CDR3 nucleotides are TGTGCCAGTAGTATGTGGGGCCGGAACACTGAAGCTTTCTTT. Protein: CASSMWGRNTEAFF.

This chain connects TRBV20-1 to TRBJ1-2, with D maybe TRBD1 (5 bases). V lost 0 bases and J lost 1, with 12 bases in between. Germline values: CDR1 DFQATT, CDR2 SNEGSKA (reference sequence). The CDR3 is 15 residues long. The CDR3 bases are TGCAGTGCTAGAGAGGGGCAGGAGTATAACTATGGCTACACCTTC. It yields the protein CSAREGQEYNYGYTF.

Only a few counts were recorded for this clonotype. V usage is TRBV30 and J usage is TRBJ2-1; D may be TRBD2 (5 bases). V lost 7 bases, J lost 7 bases, and 17 bases lay in between. CDR1 is GTSNPN and CDR2 is SVGIG in the germline V gene (reference sequence). This CDR3 region has 13 residues. The CDR3 coding sequence is TGTGCCTTGGAGCCCGAGCGCGGGAATGAGCAGTTCTTC. Translated, it gives CALEPERGNEQFF. Full variable domain (outside the CDR3, taken from reference TRBV30 and TRBJ2-1): SQTIHQWPATLVQPVGSPLSLECTVEGTSNPNLYWYRQAAGRGLQLLFYSVGIGQISSEVPQNLSASRPQDRQFILSSKKLLLSDSGFYLCALEPERGNEQFFGPGTRLTVL.

The V gene is TRBV4-3, the J gene TRBJ2-7, with a weak D call TRBD2 (6 bases). V was clipped by 3 bases and J by 1 base, with 13 bases between them. The CDR3 is 15 amino acids. Germline values: CDR1 LGHNA, CDR2 YSLEER. CDR3 region: CASSHGIAESYEQYF. CDR3 coding DNA: TGCGCCAGCAGCCACGGCATAGCGGAGTCCTACGAGCAGTACTTC.

The gene calls are TRBV4-1 and TRBJ1-3, with TRBD1 matching over 7 bases. The CDR3 contains 16 residues. The ends lost 3 bases at V and 3 bases at J; junction bases unmatched: 8. CDR1 and CDR2 (germline): MGHRA, YSYEKL. CDR3: CASSQTQGTGGNTIYF. In DNA, the CDR3 is TGCGCCAGCAGCCAGACACAGGGGACTGGTGGAAACACCATATATTTT.

In its sample, this clonotype was seen a few times. V usage is TRBV7-9 and J usage is TRBJ2-6; D may correspond to TRBD1 or TRBD2 (5 bases each). Germline V gene data show CDR1 as SEHNR and CDR2 as FQNEAQ (reference sequence). CDR3 length equals 16 residues. V lost 2 bases and J lost 2, with 10 bases in between. CDR3 coding DNA: TGTGCCAGCAGCTTATCTTGGGGGACTGGGGCCAACGTCCTGACTTTC. Protein product: CASSLSWGTGANVLTF.

This clonotype was found a few times. The rearrangement links TRBV6-5 to TRBJ2-7; D unresolved. V shed 7 bases and J shed 4 bases, with 17 bases lying between them. Germline V gene data show CDR1 as MNHEY and CDR2 as SVGAGI. This CDR3 comprises 14 residues. The CDR3 here is CASTLGPGGYEQYF. For the CDR3, the DNA is TGTGCCAGCACTCTAGGGCCCGGTGGGTACGAGCAGTACTTC.

This clonotype was detected many times. V usage is TRBV6-4 and J usage is TRBJ2-1, with 10 bases that match TRBD2. V gave up 4 bases and J gave up 5 bases; unmatched junction bases: 2. Looked up from germline, CDR1 is MRHNA and CDR2 is SNTAGT. The CDR3 length is 14 residues. CDR3 in DNA: TGTGCCAGCAGTGGACTAGCGGGCAACAATGAGCAGTTCTTC. Encoded protein: CASSGLAGNNEQFF.

The gene calls are TRBV2 and TRBJ2-7; D is ambiguous. Trimming took 8 bases from V and 0 from J, leaving 14 bases between them. Germline CDR1 and CDR2: SNHLY and FYNNEI. The CDR3 length is 14 residues. The CDR3 loop is CASSPVRSSYEQYF. CDR3 DNA: TGTGCCAGCTCCCCTGTTAGGAGCTCCTACGAGCAGTACTTC.

This clonotype has more than one count but fewer than ten. The chain has TRBV5-1 and TRBJ1-1; D possibly corresponds to TRBD1 (5 bases). Trimming removed 0 bases from V and 0 bases from J, with 12 bases in between. This CDR3 spans 16 amino acids. From germline, CDR1 is SGHRS and CDR2 YFSETQ. CDR3 sequence: CASSLGDRNMNTEAFF. CDR3 sequence (DNA): TGCGCCAGCAGCTTGGGGGACCGGAACATGAACACTGAAGCTTTCTTT. Full variable domain (outside the CDR3, taken from reference TRBV5-1 and TRBJ1-1): KAGVTQTPRYLIKTRGQQVTLSCSPISGHRSVSWYQQTPGQGLQFLFEYFSETQRNKGNFPGRFSGRQFSNSRSEMNVSTLELGDSALYLCASSLGDRNMNTEAFFGQGTRLTVV.

The V and J genes are TRBV12-3 or TRBV12-4 and TRBJ1-6; a weak D match, TRBD1 (6 bases). The CDR3 spans 12 residues. V gave up 6 bases and J gave up 10 bases, with 10 bases separating them. DNA for the CDR3: TGTGCCAGCAGGGGGGGGCAATCACCCCTCCACTTT. Translation gives CASRGGQSPLHF.

The CDR3 sequence: CASSLAYAGTGSEQYF. For the CDR3, the DNA is TGTGCCAGCAGCTTAGCGTATGCGGGGACCGGCTCCGAGCAGTACTTC. This chain uses TRBV7-9 with TRBJ2-7; possible D gene TRBD2, 6 bases. V gave up 0 bases and J gave up 6 bases, with 18 bases separating them. Germline-derived CDR1 and CDR2 are SEHNR and FQNEAQ (reference sequence). The CDR3 contains 16 residues.

This clonotype has just a few counts. V usage is TRBV21-1 and J usage is TRBJ2-7; the table's D gene call, TRBD1, was not cross checked with the DNA. TRBV21-1 is reported as a pseudogene. The CDR3 loop spans 17 amino acids. The CDR3 is CASSKALGDSFPYEQYF. The CDR3 DNA reads as TGTGCCAGCAGCAAAGCTCTCGGAGACAGCTTCCCCTACGAGCAGTACTTC.

The V call is TRBV11-2, the J call TRBJ2-3; possibly TRBD1 for D (6 bases). Trimming pared 5 bases from V and 1 base from J, leaving 10 bases between. This CDR3 region has 14 residues. CDR1 and CDR2 from the germline V gene are SGHAT and FQNNGV. The CDR3 sequence is CASSAGVGTDTQYF. The CDR3 DNA sequence: TGTGCCAGCAGCGCAGGGGTTGGCACAGATACGCAGTATTTT. The whole variable domain, remainder taken from reference TRBV11-2 and TRBJ2-3, is EAGVAQSPRYKIIEKRQSVAFWCNPISGHATLYWYQQILGQGPKLLIQFQNNGVVDDSQLPKDRFSAERLKGVDSTLKIQPAKLEDSAVYLCASSAGVGTDTQYFGPGTRLTVL.

This rearrangement joins TRBV20-1 to TRBJ2-7; possible D gene TRBD2, 5 bases. Trimming took off 1 base at V and 4 bases at J, with 17 bases between the two ends. Germline CDR1 is DFQATT and CDR2 is SNEGSKA (reference sequence). This CDR3 is built from 15 residues. The CDR3 nucleotides are TGCAGTGCTAGAGCTCTCGTCGGGGAGAGGTACGAGCAGTACTTC. It specifies CSARALVGERYEQYF.

The chain recombines TRBV29-1 with TRBJ2-1; no reliable D call. Germline V gene sequence: CDR1 SQVTM, CDR2 ANQGSEA. The V gene lost 3 bases and the J gene lost 0 bases, with 9 bases spanning the gap. This CDR3 has 14 residues. This CDR3 is CSVELPSSYNEQFF. The CDR3 bases are TGCAGCGTTGAGTTACCTAGCTCCTACAATGAGCAGTTCTTC.

This clonotype was recorded a few times. The rearrangement uses TRBV6-2 or TRBV6-3 and TRBJ2-5; maybe TRBD1 (5 bases). V gave up 8 bases and J gave up 1 base, with 14 bases separating them. Germline V gives CDR1 MNHEY, CDR2 SVGEGT. The CDR3 loop spans 14 amino acids. CDR3 sequence reads: CASPLRQSQETQYF. In DNA, the CDR3 is TGTGCCAGCCCCCTCCGACAGTCCCAAGAGACCCAGTACTTC.

This clonotype appeared once. V usage is TRBV28 and J usage is TRBJ1-1, with no clear D. Germline CDR1 reads MDHEN; CDR2 reads SYDVKM. CDR3 length: 15 amino acids. V shed 8 bases and J shed 2 bases, with 18 bases lying between them. The CDR3 DNA follows: TGTGCCAGCGGTGGCGAAACGGCCGTAAACACTGAAGCTTTCTTT. Its translation: CASGGETAVNTEAFF.

V and J are TRBV7-9 and TRBJ1-5, with a weak D call TRBD1 (5 bases). V lost 5 bases and J lost 3, with 11 bases in between. Germline values: CDR1 SEHNR, CDR2 FQNEAQ (reference sequence). The CDR3 is 14 residues long. The CDR3 spells CASSLGPYNQPQHF. The CDR3 DNA reads as TGTGCCAGCAGCCTGGGACCTTACAATCAGCCCCAGCATTTT.

The CDR3 region is CASRVAGESEQYF. The CDR3 region has the DNA TGTGCCAGCAGGGTGGCAGGGGAATCCGAGCAGTACTTC. This chain uses TRBV12-3 or TRBV12-4 with TRBJ2-7; TRBD1 is a possible D gene (6 bases). V lost 6 bases and J lost 6, with 15 bases in between. The CDR3 totals 13 residues.

The J gene is TRBJ2-3, the V gene TRBV5-6, with 12 bases aligning to TRBD2. Germline assignment: CDR1 SGHDT and CDR2 YYEEEE. This CDR3 has 16 amino acids. The ends lost 0 bases at V and 6 bases at J; junction bases unmatched: 5. The CDR3 reads CASSLDLAGGPDTQYF. CDR3 bases: TGTGCCAGCAGCTTGGACCTAGCGGGGGGGCCGGATACGCAGTATTTT.

In nucleotides, the CDR3 is TGTGCCAGCAGCTTAGAAGGACTAGCGGGATTCACAGATACGCAGTATTTT. Translated: CASSLEGLAGFTDTQYF. The rearrangement joins TRBV7-2 to TRBJ2-3, with 12 positions matching TRBD2. Germline V gene sequence: CDR1 SGHTA, CDR2 FQGNSA. This CDR3 contains 17 residues. Trimming took 1 base from V and 2 from J; bases not matched to a gene: 4.

This clonotype has just a few counts. The chain employs TRBV5-4 and TRBJ2-1, with TRBD2 identical over 14 bases. The CDR3 is made up of 15 amino acids. The germline V gene has CDR1 SGHNT and CDR2 YYREEE (reference sequence). Trimming removed 6 bases from V and 7 bases from J; junction bases left unmatched: 6. CDR3 residues: CASNPGLAGENEQFF. The CDR3 DNA sequence: TGTGCCAGCAACCCGGGACTAGCGGGGGAGAATGAGCAGTTCTTC.

This sequence joins TRBV12-3 or TRBV12-4 and TRBJ2-3; 8 bases align to TRBD1. The V and J ends lost 1 base and 5 bases, in that order; junction bases with no gene match: 8. This CDR3 contains 16 residues. CDR3 DNA sequence: TGTGCCAGCAGTTTAGGGTTGGGACAGGATTTAGATACGCAGTATTTT. It encodes CASSLGLGQDLDTQYF.

This clonotype has a handful of counts. J is TRBJ1-1 and V is TRBV29-1; no clear D. V was pared by 4 bases and J by 4 bases, with 10 bases between. CDR1 SQVTM and CDR2 ANQGSEA come from the germline V gene. The CDR3 length is 12 residues. The CDR3 loop is CSVGTTVTEAFF. The CDR3 region has the DNA TGCAGCGTTGGAACAACGGTCACTGAAGCTTTCTTT.